Listed here are 17 T cell receptor beta chains from one sample, sequenced in a study of blood T cell repertoires in COVID-19. The method was immunoSEQ multiplex PCR; TCRdb's version includes in-frame clones alone and lacks a portion of them. This table holds about 180,000 clones, nearly 90% found once. The sequencing sample was made of PBMCs or T cells enriched from blood (not recorded which). The receptors were sampled from a woman aged 40 to 55 with acute COVID-19.

This chain joins TRBV12-5 and TRBJ2-2; TRBD2 agrees at 9 bases. The CDR3 is made up of 16 amino acids. V gave up 2 bases and J gave up 2 bases; unmatched junction bases: 3. Germline V lookup: CDR1 LGHNT, CDR2 FRNRAP. The CDR3 loop reads CASGLPSGTNTGELFF. The CDR3 DNA sequence: TGTGCTAGTGGTTTGCCTAGCGGGACAAACACCGGGGAGCTGTTTTTT.

The CDR3 is CASSRLRGAEQFF. The DNA of the CDR3 is TGTGCCAGTAGTAGGCTCCGGGGGGCCGAGCAGTTCTTC. The chain links TRBV19 to TRBJ2-1, with D perhaps TRBD2 (7 bases). Trimming shortened V by 4 bases and J by 10 bases, and 14 bases separated the two germline ends. The germline V gene has CDR1 LNHDA and CDR2 SQIVND (reference sequence). CDR3 length: 13 amino acids.

This clone was found once. The chain joins TRBV30 to TRBJ1-2, with D perhaps TRBD1 (5 bases). The ends were cut back, 2 bases at V and 2 bases at J, with 12 bases in the middle. The length of the CDR3 is 14 residues. Germline V gene lookup returns CDR1 GTSNPN and CDR2 SVGIG (reference sequence). The CDR3 loop reads CAWSSDILNYGYTF. CDR3 in DNA: TGTGCCTGGAGTTCGGACATCCTAAACTATGGCTACACCTTC.

V is TRBV5-4 and J is TRBJ1-6; no firm D call. Germline assignment: CDR1 SGHNT and CDR2 YYREEE (reference sequence). The V end lost 2 bases, the J end lost 7 bases, and 13 bases lay between the germline ends. CDR3 length: 15 residues. The CDR3 region is CASSFGPRENSPLHF. CDR3 sequence (DNA): TGTGCCAGCAGCTTTGGACCTCGGGAGAATTCACCCCTCCACTTT. Filled out from reference TRBV5-4 and TRBJ1-6, the complete variable domain reads ETGVTQSPTHLIKTRGQQVTLRCSSQSGHNTVSWYQQALGQGPQFIFQYYREEENGRGNFPPRFSGLQFPNYSSELNVNALELDDSALYLCASSFGPRENSPLHFGNGTRLTVT.

The chain is built from TRBV5-4 and TRBJ2-1; 7 bases are a match to TRBD1. This CDR3 region has 16 residues. Germline lookup yields CDR1 SGHNT and CDR2 YYREEE (reference sequence). V lost 3 bases, J lost 1 base, and 7 bases stayed unmatched. CDR3 sequence (DNA): TGTGCCAGCAGCTCACTTGACAGGGTTTCCTACAATGAGCAGTTCTTC. This sequence encodes CASSSLDRVSYNEQFF.

V usage is TRBV3-1 (or the pseudogene TRBV3-2) and J usage is TRBJ1-2; TRBD1 matches at 10 bases. The CDR3 loop spans 14 amino acids. The germline V gene encodes CDR1 LGHDT and CDR2 YNNKEL (reference sequence). The J segment lost 6 bases and the V segment lost 4 bases, leaving 5 bases of the junction unmatched. The CDR3 region is CASSPWDRGHGYTF. DNA of the CDR3: TGTGCCAGCAGCCCTTGGGACAGGGGTCATGGCTACACCTTC.

V gene TRBV18 combines with J gene TRBJ2-5, with D unclear. This CDR3 region has 13 residues. CDR1 is KGHSH, CDR2 LQKENI, per germline. V lost 5 bases and J lost 5, with 12 bases in between. This CDR3 reads CASSSNLEETQYF. CDR3 DNA: TGTGCCAGCTCATCAAACCTTGAGGAGACCCAGTACTTC.

The rearrangement links TRBV10-3 to TRBJ2-7; 9 bases agree with TRBD1. The CDR3 consists of 15 residues. The junction had 4 bases not matched to a gene; V was cut back by 3 bases and J by 1 base. In germline, CDR1 is ENHRY, CDR2 SYGVKD. The CDR3 reads CAISESGTGSYEQYF. CDR3 coding DNA: TGTGCCATCAGTGAATCGGGGACAGGGTCCTACGAGCAGTACTTC.

The chain joins TRBV10-3 to TRBJ2-3, with D unresolved. With 4 bases removed from V and 3 bases from J, the gap between germline ends came to 5 bases. The CDR3 totals 12 residues. Germline V gene sequence: CDR1 ENHRY, CDR2 SYGVKD. The CDR3 coding sequence is TGTGCCATCAGTGCTCCTACAGATACGCAGTATTTT. Residues: CAISAPTDTQYF.

CDR3 sequence reads: CASSRTVSSYEQYF. The DNA of the CDR3 is TGTGCCAGTAGCAGGACAGTGAGCTCCTACGAGCAGTACTTC. The chain has TRBV19 and TRBJ2-7; D perhaps matches TRBD1 (6 bases). This CDR3 region has 14 residues. Trimming removed 6 bases at V and 0 bases at J, with 12 bases between. Germline-derived CDR1 and CDR2 are LNHDA and SQIVND (reference sequence).

For the CDR3, the DNA is TGTGCCAGCAGACCAACACCAGATACGCAGTATTTT. Its protein product is CASRPTPDTQYF. The chain is built from TRBV12-3 or TRBV12-4 and TRBJ2-3; D is unclear. V shed 6 bases and J shed 4 bases, with 8 bases lying between them. CDR3 length equals 12 residues.

The chain links TRBV6-1 to TRBJ1-2; tentatively, D is TRBD1 (5 bases). Germline loops: CDR1 MNHNS, CDR2 SASEGT. The CDR3 totals 15 residues. V lost 0 bases and J lost 3, with 11 bases in between. Written as DNA, the CDR3 is TGTGCCAGCAGTGAAGCGGGGCAGGGCTACTATGGCTACACCTTC. This codes for CASSEAGQGYYGYTF.

The chain carries TRBV7-3 and TRBJ2-1; TRBD2 matches at 13 bases. V lost 5 bases, J lost 7 bases, and 5 bases stayed unmatched. The CDR3 totals 15 residues. Per germline, CDR1 SGHTA and CDR2 FQGTGA. This chain's CDR3 is CASSDRGLAGNEQFF. The CDR3 nucleotides are TGTGCCAGCAGCGACAGGGGACTAGCGGGAAATGAGCAGTTCTTC.

The chain uses TRBV5-8 and TRBJ2-2; 9 bases line up with TRBD1. The trim removed 3 bases at V and 6 bases at J, leaving 3 bases unmatched. Germline V gene data show CDR1 as SGHTS and CDR2 as YDEGEE. This CDR3 is 14 amino acids long. The CDR3 protein is CASSWTGVSGELFF. For the CDR3, the DNA is TGTGCCAGCAGCTGGACAGGGGTATCCGGGGAGCTGTTTTTT.

J is TRBJ2-1 and V is TRBV4-2; 7 bases match TRBD2. The CDR3 has 16 residues. Trimming cost V 1 base and J 2 bases; bases outside gene matches: 5. Per germline, CDR1 LGHNA and CDR2 YNFKEQ. CDR3 in amino acids: CASSQVASGTYNEQFF. As DNA, the CDR3 is TGTGCCAGCAGCCAAGTCGCTAGCGGCACCTACAATGAGCAGTTCTTC.

This clone has more than one count but fewer than ten. This sequence joins TRBV6-1 and TRBJ2-3, with D perhaps matching TRBD2 (5 bases). V was pared by 0 bases and J by 3 bases, with 7 bases between. CDR1 is MNHNS and CDR2 is SASEGT in the germline V gene. This CDR3 is 14 amino acids long. Here the CDR3 reads CASSEAGATDTQYF. DNA for the CDR3: TGTGCCAGCAGTGAAGCGGGAGCAACAGATACGCAGTATTTT.

The chain uses TRBV28 and TRBJ2-2; 7 nucleotides line up with TRBD1. V lost 7 bases to trimming and J lost 0 bases; unmatched junction nucleotides: 11. The CDR3 runs 17 residues. Germline V gives CDR1 MDHEN, CDR2 SYDVKM. The CDR3, as DNA: TGTGCCAGCAATCCAAATCCAGGGGGACCGAACACCGGGGAGCTGTTTTTT. Amino acids: CASNPNPGGPNTGELFF.